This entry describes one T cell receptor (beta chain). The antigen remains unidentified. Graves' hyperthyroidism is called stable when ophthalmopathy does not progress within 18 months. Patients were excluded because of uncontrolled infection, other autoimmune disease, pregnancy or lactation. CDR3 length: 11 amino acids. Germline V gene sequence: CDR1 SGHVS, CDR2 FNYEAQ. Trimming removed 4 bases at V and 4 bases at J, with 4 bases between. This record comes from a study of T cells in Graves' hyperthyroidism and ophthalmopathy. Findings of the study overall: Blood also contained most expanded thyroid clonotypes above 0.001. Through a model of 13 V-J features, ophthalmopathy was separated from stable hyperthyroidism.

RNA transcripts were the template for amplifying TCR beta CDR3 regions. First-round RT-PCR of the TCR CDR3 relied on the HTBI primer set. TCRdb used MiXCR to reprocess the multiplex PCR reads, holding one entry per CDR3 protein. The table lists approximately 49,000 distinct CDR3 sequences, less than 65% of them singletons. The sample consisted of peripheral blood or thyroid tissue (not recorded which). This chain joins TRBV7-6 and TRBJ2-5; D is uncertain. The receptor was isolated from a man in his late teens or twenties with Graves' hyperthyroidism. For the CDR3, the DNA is TGTGCCAGCAGCTCCGCAGAGACCCAGTACTTC. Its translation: CASSSAETQYF.